The rows below give T cell receptor beta chains drawn from one sample of a study of PD-L1 blockade in urothelial cancer. The table came from immunoSEQ multiplex PCR; TCRdb's copy has only in-frame clones and leaves some out. The sample shows tens of thousands of clones, almost 90% of them seen only once. The sample consisted of PBMCs, taken around atezolizumab (anti-PD-L1) treatment. Receptor source: a man in his fifties or sixties with urothelial cancer. CDR3s include the opening cysteine and the closing phenylalanine or tryptophan. Each record gives: clone size, J gene, D gene, V gene, CDR3 DNA, CDR3 protein. The D gene is left open where the match is weak. The listing skips clone size in some rows; elsewhere it reads once, few, many or a size class.

NA,TRBJ1-1,NA,TRBV7-8,TGTGCCAGCAGCCCCGCCCTAGGGAACACTGAAGCTTTCTTT,CASSPALGNTEAFF
NA,TRBJ1-1,NA,TRBV18,TGTGCCAGTTCGAGGGGGTACACTGAAGCTTTCTTT,CASSRGYTEAFF
NA,TRBJ2-7,NA,TRBV6-1,TGTGCCAGCAGTGACAGGGTGGAATTTGAGCAGTACTTC,CASSDRVEFEQYF
NA,TRBJ1-1,NA,TRBV7-2,TGTGCCAGCAGCTTAGAACCCGGGGGGAACACTGAAGCTTTCTTT,CASSLEPGGNTEAFF
NA,TRBJ2-5,NA,TRBV7-2,TGTGCCAGCAGCCTAGCTCGGGGGATCCAAGAGACCCAGTACTTC,CASSLARGIQETQYF
NA,TRBJ2-1,NA,TRBV9,TGTGCCAGCAGCGCTGCTACCTACAATGAGCAGTTCTTC,CASSAATYNEQFF
NA,TRBJ2-1,TRBD2,TRBV9,TGTGCCAGCAGCGCCAGCGGGAATTTCGACAATGAGCAGTTCTTC,CASSASGNFDNEQFF
NA,TRBJ2-7,NA,TRBV6-1,TGTGCCAGCAGTTATAGCCACCACGAGCAGTACTTC,CASSYSHHEQYF
NA,TRBJ2-7,NA,TRBV5-1,TGCGCCAGCAGCCTCCGGACAGACTCCTACGAGCAGTACTTC,CASSLRTDSYEQYF
NA,TRBJ1-1,NA,TRBV5-5,TGTGCCAGCAGCTTGGTTCCAGGGCAGGTTGAAGCTTTCTTT,CASSLVPGQVEAFF
NA,TRBJ1-2,TRBD1,TRBV20-1,TGCAGTGCGAGCCTCCGGGACAGGATTCCCTTC,CSASLRDRIPF
NA,TRBJ2-1,NA,TRBV18,TGTGCCAGCTCCCAAAATCCCACTGTCCATGAGCAGTTCTTC,CASSQNPTVHEQFF
NA,TRBJ2-5,NA,TRBV5-1,TGCGCCAGCAGCTTGGGCCAAACAGGGAGGGCAGAGACCCAGTACTTC,CASSLGQTGRAETQYF
NA,TRBJ1-6,TRBD1,TRBV19,TGTGCCAGTAGTGAGGAGGACAGGGGGCGATCACCCCTCCACTTT,CASSEEDRGRSPLHF
NA,TRBJ1-1,TRBD1,TRBV29-1,TGCAGCGTTGAACCCCCCACAGGGGCGCGAGTGAACACTGAAGCTTTCTTT,CSVEPPTGARVNTEAFF
NA,TRBJ2-7,TRBD1,TRBV19,TGTGCCAGTAGAACGGACAGGTCCTACGAGCAGTACTTC,CASRTDRSYEQYF
NA,TRBJ1-4,NA,TRBV9,TGTGCCAGCAGCGCCGCCAGGGAGGGAGCAACTAATGAAAAACTGTTTTTT,CASSAAREGATNEKLFF
NA,TRBJ2-2,TRBD2,TRBV6-6,TGTGCCAGCAGTTCGTCTAGCGGACCCGGGGAGCTGTTTTTT,CASSSSSGPGELFF
NA,TRBJ2-2,TRBD2,TRBV2,TGTGCCAGCAGTGACCCCCGGGCGGGGGACACCGGGGAGCTGTTTTTT,CASSDPRAGDTGELFF
NA,TRBJ1-2,NA,TRBV4-2,TGTGCCAGCAGCCAAGATAGCATGTTTCTCTATGGCTACACCTTC,CASSQDSMFLYGYTF
NA,TRBJ2-3,TRBD2,TRBV11-2,TGTGCCAGCAGCTTAGATCGGCTAGCGGGGGGGCTAGATACGCAGTATTTT,CASSLDRLAGGLDTQYF
NA,TRBJ2-3,NA,TRBV5-4,TGTGCCAGCAGCCGGGGAGGTACAGATACGCAGTATTTT,CASSRGGTDTQYF
NA,TRBJ1-4,NA,TRBV5-1,TGCGCCAGCAGTGAACAGCCTAATGAAAAACTGTTTTTT,CASSEQPNEKLFF
NA,TRBJ1-2,TRBD1,TRBV7-2,TGTGCCAGCAGCTTTCCGGGACAGGGATTCTATGGCTACACCTTC,CASSFPGQGFYGYTF
NA,TRBJ2-5,TRBD2,TRBV11-2,TGTGCCAGCAGCCCCCGGACTAGTAATATCGGAGAGACCCAGTACTTC,CASSPRTSNIGETQYF
NA,TRBJ1-2,NA,TRBV5-1,TGCGCCAGCAGCCCGGGGGGGTTAATCTATGGCTACACCTTC,CASSPGGLIYGYTF
NA,TRBJ2-3,NA,TRBV4-2,TGTGCCAGCAGCCAAGGCACTTTGACAGATACGCAGTATTTT,CASSQGTLTDTQYF
few,TRBJ1-6,TRBD1,TRBV19,TGTGCCAGTATGCAGGGGGAATCCTATAATTCACCCCTCCACTTT,CASMQGESYNSPLHF
NA,TRBJ1-2,NA,TRBV30,TGTGCCTGGACCGGGGGGTGGGATGGCTACACCTTC,CAWTGGWDGYTF
NA,TRBJ2-5,NA,TRBV5-4,TGTGCCAGCAGCTCGCCAGGACTACCTGCGGGGACCCAGTACTTC,CASSSPGLPAGTQYF
few,TRBJ1-5,NA,TRBV19,TGTGCCAGTAGTATAGGATTATCCAGGAGCAATCAGCCCCAGCATTTT,CASSIGLSRSNQPQHF
NA,TRBJ2-5,TRBD2,TRBV7-2,TGTGCCAGCAGCTTAGCACGTGGGGGGGTCCAAGAGACCCAGTACTTC,CASSLARGGVQETQYF
NA,TRBJ2-7,NA,TRBV14,TGTGCCAGCAGCCCTTTGGCGGGCAACTTTCACGAGCAGTACTTC,CASSPLAGNFHEQYF
NA,TRBJ1-4,TRBD1,TRBV27,TGTGCCAGCAGCAGACAGGGGGCGGGTGAAAAACTGTTTTTT,CASSRQGAGEKLFF
NA,TRBJ2-3,TRBD2,TRBV30,TGTGCCTGGAGTAGCGGGGGGGCCTCAGATACGCAGTATTTT,CAWSSGGASDTQYF
NA,TRBJ2-7,NA,TRBV7-2,TGTGCCAGCAGCTTAGATGAGGGGGGGACCTACGAGCAGTACTTC,CASSLDEGGTYEQYF
once,TRBJ1-1,NA,TRBV2,TGTGCCAGCAGTGAAATGGAGGGGAGCACTGAAGCTTTCTTT,CASSEMEGSTEAFF
NA,TRBJ1-2,NA,TRBV15,TGTGCCGTACAGGGTGCCTTGGGCTATGGCTACACCTTC,CAVQGALGYGYTF
few,TRBJ2-1,NA,TRBV29-1,TGCAGCGCTGGTGGGGGCCCATACAATGAGCAGTTCTTC,CSAGGGPYNEQFF
NA,TRBJ2-7,NA,TRBV7-2,TGTGCCAGCAGCTTCTTGACAGTATCCTACGAGCAGTACTTC,CASSFLTVSYEQYF
NA,TRBJ2-1,NA,TRBV5-1,TGCGCCAGCAGCTTGGCCGTGGTAGTCAACTCCTACAATGAGCAGTTCTTC,CASSLAVVVNSYNEQFF
NA,TRBJ1-6,NA,TRBV5-1,TGCGCCAGCAGCTTGGCATCGGGGGAGAATTCACCCCTCCACTTT,CASSLASGENSPLHF
NA,TRBJ1-1,NA,TRBV11-2,TGTGCCAGCAGCTTAGAGGGGGGTGAAGCTTTCTTT,CASSLEGGEAFF
NA,TRBJ2-7,TRBD1,TRBV23-1,TGCGCCAGCAGTCCGGAAACAGGGGGCCCCACCTACGAGCAGTACTTC,CASSPETGGPTYEQYF
NA,TRBJ1-1,NA,TRBV27,TGTGCCAGCAGTTCTCCCCGAGGAGGATCCTTTGACGCTGAAGCTTTCTTT,CASSSPRGGSFDAEAFF
NA,TRBJ2-3,NA,TRBV5-1,TGCGCCAGCAGCTTGGAGGCGGGGGCCACAGATACGCAGTATTTT,CASSLEAGATDTQYF
NA,TRBJ2-5,TRBD2,TRBV7-8,TGTGCCTCCCGGAGGGGGACTAGTCAAGAGACCCAGTACTTC,CASRRGTSQETQYF
NA,TRBJ2-7,NA,TRBV14,TGTGCCAGCAGCCGAATAGACTCCTACGAGCAGTACTTC,CASSRIDSYEQYF
NA,TRBJ2-1,TRBD2,TRBV9,TGTGCCAGCAGCGTAGTTAGCGGGGGTTACAATGAGCAGTTCTTC,CASSVVSGGYNEQFF
NA,TRBJ2-1,TRBD2,TRBV5-1,TGCGCCAGCAGCTCCGGGACTAGCGAGGGCAATGAGCAGTTCTTC,CASSSGTSEGNEQFF
NA,TRBJ2-1,TRBD2,TRBV19,TGTGCCAGTAGTATCACGGGGCCGGGGGGTAATGAGCAGTTCTTC,CASSITGPGGNEQFF
NA,TRBJ2-5,NA,TRBV18,TGTGCCAGCTCACGACAGGACCAAGAGACCCAGTACTTC,CASSRQDQETQYF
once,TRBJ2-7,TRBD2,TRBV9,TGTGCCAGCAGCGTAGACCCGGGGGGTACCTACGAGCAGTACTTC,CASSVDPGGTYEQYF
NA,TRBJ1-5,NA,TRBV7-2,TGTGCCAGCAGCTCCTACGATCAGCCCCAGCATTTT,CASSSYDQPQHF
once,TRBJ1-2,TRBD1,TRBV28,TGTGCCAGCAGGAGGCAGACAGGGGGCAAAGGAGGCTACACCTTC,CASRRQTGGKGGYTF
NA,TRBJ2-7,TRBD2,TRBV5-1,TGCGCCAGCAGCCCGCCGGGTGCTAGCGGGAGTGGCGAGCAGTACTTC,CASSPPGASGSGEQYF
NA,TRBJ1-2,NA,TRBV11-2,TGTGCCAGCAGCCCGACCCTGAGGCGGGAGGGTGGCTACACCTTC,CASSPTLRREGGYTF